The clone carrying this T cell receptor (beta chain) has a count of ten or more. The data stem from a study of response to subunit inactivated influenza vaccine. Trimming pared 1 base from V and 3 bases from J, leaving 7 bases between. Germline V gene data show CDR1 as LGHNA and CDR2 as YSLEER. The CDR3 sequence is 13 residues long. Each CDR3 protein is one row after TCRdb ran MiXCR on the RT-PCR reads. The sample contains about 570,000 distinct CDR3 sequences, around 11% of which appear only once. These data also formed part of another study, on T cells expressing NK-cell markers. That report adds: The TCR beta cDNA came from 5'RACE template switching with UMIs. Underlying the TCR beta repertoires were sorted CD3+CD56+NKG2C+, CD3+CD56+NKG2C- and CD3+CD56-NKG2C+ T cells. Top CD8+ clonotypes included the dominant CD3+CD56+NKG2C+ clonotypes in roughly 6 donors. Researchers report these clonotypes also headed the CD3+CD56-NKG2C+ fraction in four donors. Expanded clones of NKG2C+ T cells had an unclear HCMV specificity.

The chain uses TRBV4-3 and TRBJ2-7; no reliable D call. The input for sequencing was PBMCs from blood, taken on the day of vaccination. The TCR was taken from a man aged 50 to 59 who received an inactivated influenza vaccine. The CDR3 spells CASSQAVSYEQYF. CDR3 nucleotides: TGCGCCAGCAGCCAAGCCGTAAGCTACGAGCAGTACTTC.